The 17 T cell receptor beta chains below were found in one sample sequenced in a study of cytomegalovirus exposure and HLA in healthy donors. PCR primers comprised 60 Vbeta and 13 Jbeta primers. TCRdb keeps only in-frame clones here, not all; method: immunoSEQ multiplex PCR. The sample holds 95,000 to 100,000 clones, under 85% seen once. The sequenced sample consisted of PBMCs. These receptors were collected from a female donor in good health and CMV-seropositive.

This clone came up a few times. The chain employs TRBV10-1 and TRBJ2-7; 8 nucleotides match TRBD1. Losses at the gene ends were 0 bases for V and 6 bases for J; bases not matched to a gene: 1. CDR3 length equals 13 residues. Germline V CDR1 and CDR2: WNHNN, SYGVQD (reference sequence). The CDR3 reads CASSESGTGEQYF. CDR3 DNA sequence: TGCGCCAGCAGTGAGTCTGGGACAGGCGAGCAGTACTTC.

The chain joins TRBV15 to TRBJ1-2; 7 bases align to TRBD1. This CDR3 comprises 17 residues. Germline V CDR1 and CDR2: LNHNV, YYDKDF (reference sequence). With V trimmed by 5 bases and J by 4 bases, 16 bases remained unmatched. This CDR3 is CATSPPPRGGSAYGYTF. CDR3 nucleotides: TGTGCCACCAGCCCCCCACCGCGAGGGGGCTCGGCCTATGGCTACACCTTC.

The count of this clone is one. V and J are TRBV11-2 and TRBJ1-1, with a tentative D call TRBD1 (5 bases). The CDR3 loop spans 16 amino acids. The V gene lost 5 bases and the J gene lost 3 bases, with 19 bases spanning the gap. Germline assignment: CDR1 SGHAT and CDR2 FQNNGV. CDR3 amino acids: CASSVLVGGVYTEAFF. CDR3 sequence (DNA): TGTGCCAGCAGCGTCCTGGTCGGGGGAGTTTACACTGAAGCTTTCTTT.

Concerning this clone itself: A junction boundary mismatches the germline segment, possibly from a read error. The V gene is TRBV6-1, the J gene TRBJ1-2; TRBD1 matches at 7 bases. The CDR3 is 13 residues long. CDR1 is MNHNS, CDR2 SASEGT, per germline. The chain's CDR3 is CASREGTVYGYTF. CDR3 coding DNA: TGTGCCAGCAGGGAAGGGACAGTATATGGCTACACCTTC.

The rearrangement links TRBV10-2 to TRBJ1-5, with TRBD1 matching over 9 bases. With 6 bases clipped from V and 6 bases from J, the junction kept 6 bases outside the gene matches. The germline V gene encodes CDR1 WSHSY and CDR2 SAAADI. The CDR3 has 14 residues. CDR3 residues: CASRGQGEAQPQHF. The DNA for the CDR3 is TGCGCCAGCAGGGGACAGGGAGAAGCTCAGCCCCAGCATTTT.

This clone was seen a single time. The chain couples TRBV19 to TRBJ1-2, with D perhaps matching TRBD1 (6 bases). V lost 0 bases and J lost 7, with 12 bases in between. CDR3 size: 14 residues. Germline CDR1 LNHDA, CDR2 SQIVND (reference sequence). CDR3 bases: TGTGCCAGTAGTATAGACCCAGGGGACGGTGGCTACACCTTC. This translates into CASSIDPGDGGYTF.

The CDR3 sequence: CASSLTGTGRNEQYF. The CDR3 DNA follows: TGTGCCAGCAGTTTAACCGGGACAGGGAGAAACGAGCAGTACTTC. J is TRBJ2-7 and V is TRBV27; 9 bases are shared with TRBD1. Germline lookup yields CDR1 MNHEY and CDR2 SMNVEV (reference sequence). V lost 2 bases and J lost 5; bases outside the gene matches: 7. There are 15 residues in the CDR3.

Concerning this clone itself: One junction end does not reproduce the germline sequence, and a read error may be involved. This chain joins TRBV29-1 and TRBJ2-1, with D unclear. CDR3 length equals 13 residues. In germline, CDR1 is SQVTM, CDR2 ANQGSEA. CDR3 DNA sequence: TGCAGCGCTGAAGAGAGCTCCTACAATGAGCAGTTCTTC. Amino acid sequence: CSAEESSYNEQFF.

This chain joins TRBV19 and TRBJ1-1; D gene ambiguous. With 5 bases removed from V and 6 bases from J, the gap between germline ends came to 19 bases. There are 15 residues in the CDR3. In germline, CDR1 is LNHDA, CDR2 SQIVND (reference sequence). The CDR3 loop reads CASSYLPVGEAEAFF. CDR3 sequence (DNA): TGTGCCAGTAGTTATCTACCCGTCGGGGAAGCTGAAGCTTTCTTT.

V is TRBV7-9 and J is TRBJ1-1; no definite D call. The CDR3 runs to 12 residues. Trimming took off 8 bases at V and 3 bases at J, with 10 bases between the two ends. Germline V gene lookup returns CDR1 SEHNR and CDR2 FQNEAQ (reference sequence). The CDR3 protein is CASQRPDTEAFF. In DNA form, the CDR3 reads TGTGCCAGCCAGAGGCCGGACACTGAAGCTTTCTTT.

The chain employs TRBV12-5 and TRBJ2-1; 15 positions agree with TRBD2. V was clipped by 6 bases and J by 1 base; unmatched bases: 4. The length of the CDR3 is 17 residues. The germline V gene has CDR1 LGHNT and CDR2 FRNRAP. CDR3 in amino acids: CASGGLAGGQSYNEQFF. The CDR3 region has the DNA TGTGCTAGTGGCGGACTAGCGGGGGGGCAGTCCTACAATGAGCAGTTCTTC.

The V gene is TRBV5-5, the J gene TRBJ1-3, with a weak D call TRBD1 (6 bases). CDR1 SGHKS and CDR2 YYEKEE come from the germline V gene (reference sequence). This CDR3 contains 17 residues. V dropped 2 bases and J dropped 0 bases, with 15 bases sitting between them. CDR3 in DNA: TGTGCCAGCAGCTTCTTTGGGGGCACGAGCTCTGGAAACACCATATATTTT. It encodes CASSFFGGTSSGNTIYF. The full variable domain, completed using reference TRBV5-5 and TRBJ1-3, is DAGVTQSPTHLIKTRGQQVTLRCSPISGHKSVSWYQQVLGQGPQFIFQYYEKEERGRGNFPDRFSARQFPNYSSELNVNALLLGDSALYLCASSFFGGTSSGNTIYFGEGSWLTVV.

This rearrangement joins TRBV7-9 to TRBJ2-3; 9 nucleotides agree with TRBD2. Per the germline V gene, CDR1 is SEHNR and CDR2 is FQNEAQ (reference sequence). This CDR3 has 16 residues. Trimming cost V 3 bases and J 3 bases; bases outside gene matches: 7. The chain's CDR3 is CASSFGSGGLTDTQYF. CDR3 DNA: TGTGCCAGCAGCTTCGGGAGCGGGGGGCTTACAGATACGCAGTATTTT.

The CDR3 DNA is TGTGCCAGCAGTTTATCCCGGACAGGGGGCTCTGGCTACACCTTC. Encoded protein: CASSLSRTGGSGYTF. The V and J genes are TRBV27 and TRBJ1-2; TRBD1 matches at 11 bases. The CDR3 spans 15 residues. The V gene end was trimmed by 0 bases and the J gene end by 7 bases; junction bases not matched to a gene: 4. The germline CDR1 and CDR2 sequences are MNHEY and SMNVEV (reference sequence).

The V gene is TRBV15, the J gene TRBJ2-7; 13 bases line up with TRBD2. The CDR3 covers 16 residues. Looked up from germline, CDR1 is LNHNV and CDR2 is YYDKDF (reference sequence). J was trimmed by 4 bases and V by 3 bases; bases with no gene match: 6. In DNA form, the CDR3 reads TGTGCCACCAGCAGTACTAGCGGGAGGGAGCCTTACGAGCAGTACTTC. Its translation: CATSSTSGREPYEQYF.

V is TRBV9 and J is TRBJ1-1; TRBD1 agrees at 10 bases. The CDR3 contains 15 residues. The J segment lost 10 bases and the V segment lost 0 bases, leaving 9 bases of the junction unmatched. Germline V gene lookup returns CDR1 SGDLS and CDR2 YYNGEE. The CDR3 bases are TGTGCCAGCAGCGTAGGACAGGGGGCGGACAGTGCAGCTTTCTTT. Translated: CASSVGQGADSAAFF. The full variable domain, completed using reference TRBV9 and TRBJ1-1, is DSGVTQTPKHLITATGQRVTLRCSPRSGDLSVYWYQQSLDQGLQFLIQYYNGEERAKGNILERFSAQQFPDLHSELNLSSLELGDSALYFCASSVGQGADSAAFFGQGTRLTVV.

The CDR3 DNA reads TGTGCCAGCAGGGACAGCCGTAATGAAAAACTGTTTTTT. Translated, it gives CASRDSRNEKLFF. The chain links TRBV7-8 to TRBJ1-4; a possible D gene is TRBD1 (6 bases). The V and J ends lost 6 bases and 4 bases respectively, with 9 bases between them. Germline loops: CDR1 SGHVS, CDR2 FQNEAQ. CDR3 size: 13 residues.